These 18 T cell receptor beta chains were sequenced from one sample in a study of T cell clonality in common variable immunodeficiency. Findings and limits, study-wide: Reportedly, TCR beta sequences from common variable immunodeficiency showed fewer deletions and N-nucleotide insertions.

Repertoires were generated with immunoSEQ multiplex PCR, while TCRdb's copy carries only in-frame clones and drops some. The data show around 15,000 clones, none appearing only once, with approximately 12% held by the ten largest. Their specific antigens are unknown. Input material: peripheral blood mononuclear cells. These receptor sequences come from a human donor with common variable immunodeficiency.

As concerns this clone: The DNA ends 3 residues before the CDR3 does, and the rest of the CDR3 is filled in from the germline J gene. The chain recombines TRBV11-2 with TRBJ2-1, with a possible D match to TRBD2 (5 bases). The V gene lost 3 bases and the J gene lost 5 bases, with 11 bases spanning the gap. Looked up from germline, CDR1 is SGHAT and CDR2 is FQNNGV. The CDR3 contains 14 residues. The CDR3 reads CASSFGLRDNEQFF. The covered CDR3 bases are TGTGCCAGCAGCTTCGGACTTCGGGACAATGAG.

Concerning this clone: The observed sequence ends 3 residues before the CDR3 terminus, with the missing tail filled in from the germline J gene. The chain uses TRBV19 and TRBJ1-5; 8 bases map to TRBD1. This CDR3 is 15 amino acids long. Germline loops: CDR1 LNHDA, CDR2 SQIVND (reference sequence). Unmatched junction bases numbered 6, after V lost 2 bases and J lost 6 bases. CDR3 bases read: TGTGCCAGTAGTATATGGCCAGGGGGCGGTCAGCCC. Its protein product is CASSIWPGGGQP. The whole CDR3 protein is CASSIWPGGGQPQHF.

About this clone: The read ends 3 residues early relative to the CDR3; the germline J gene fills the gap. The chain employs TRBV6-1 and TRBJ2-5; TRBD2 matches at 11 bases. The CDR3 runs 18 residues. Germline V gives CDR1 MNHNS, CDR2 SASEGT. J was trimmed by 3 bases and V by 0 bases; bases with no gene match: 9. The sequenced part of the CDR3 DNA is TGTGCCAGCAGTGAAGCCAGACTAGCGGGACACCGCGAAGAGACC. Translating it yields CASSEARLAGHREET. The full CDR3 reads CASSEARLAGHREETQYF.

As for this clone: The missing CDR3 end, 3 residues past where the read stops, is filled in from the germline J gene. This chain uses TRBV7-9 with TRBJ1-5; D unclear. The CDR3 runs 14 residues. Germline-derived CDR1 and CDR2 are SEHNR and FQNEAQ (reference sequence). V was shortened by 7 bases and J by 5 bases, with 15 bases between the two germline ends. Partial CDR3 DNA: TGTGCCAGCAACCGCGACGGCGGGGATCAGCCC. Translation: CASNRDGGDQP. The whole CDR3 is CASNRDGGDQPQHF.

Comments on this clone: The observed sequence ends 3 residues before the CDR3 terminus, with the missing tail filled in from the germline J gene. The rearrangement uses TRBV19 and TRBJ2-1, with D hard to call. The CDR3 is 17 residues long. Between the trimmed V and J ends, which lost 2 bases and 3 bases, there was a span of 17 bases. In germline, CDR1 is LNHDA, CDR2 SQIVND (reference sequence). CDR3: CASSIRPADFHYNEQFF. CDR3 bases read: TGTGCCAGTAGTATACGCCCGGCAGACTTCCACTACAATGAG.

This clone was seen a few times. The read finishes 3 residues shy of the CDR3 end, and the germline J gene is used to complete it. This chain joins TRBV2 and TRBJ2-5; 9 bases align to TRBD2. CDR3 length: 16 residues. Trimming at V came to 4 bases and at J to 3 bases, leaving 9 bases not matched to a gene. Germline assignment: CDR1 SNHLY and CDR2 FYNNEI. The sequenced part of the CDR3 DNA is TGTGCCAGCAGTGTAGAGGCGCTAGCGGGAAAAGAGACC. Protein: CASSVEALAGKET. In full, the CDR3 reads CASSVEALAGKETQYF.

As concerns this clone: From the germline J gene comes the end of the CDR3, since the read stops 3 residues before it. The chain is built from TRBV7-9 and TRBJ1-2, with TRBD1 as a possible D gene (6 bases). Germline-derived CDR1 and CDR2 are SEHNR and FQNEAQ (reference sequence). The CDR3 spans 14 residues. V was cut by 2 bases and J by 6 bases, with 13 bases left in between. The CDR3 spells CASSLMTGNDGYTF. The CDR3 bases that were read are TGTGCCAGCAGCTTAATGACAGGCAACGATGGC.

This clone was counted a few times. With the read ending 3 residues before the CDR3 end, the germline J gene is used to fill in that end. The rearrangement joins TRBV19 to TRBJ2-7; D is unresolved. CDR3 length equals 12 residues. V lost 7 bases, J lost 3 bases, and 10 bases lay in between. The germline V gene has CDR1 LNHDA and CDR2 SQIVND (reference sequence). The chain's CDR3 is CASMNSYYEQYF. The part of the CDR3 DNA that was read is TGTGCCAGTATGAACAGCTACTACGAG. The full variable domain, in which reference TRBV19 and TRBJ2-7 provide the parts outside the CDR3, is DGGITQSPKYLFRKEGQNVTLSCEQNLNHDAMYWYRQDPGQGLRLIYYSQIVNDFQKGDIAEGYSVSREKKESFPLTVTSAQKNPTAFYLCASMNSYYEQYFGPGTRLTVT.

Turning to this clone: The missing CDR3 end, 3 residues past where the read stops, is filled in from the germline J gene. This chain uses TRBV19 with TRBJ1-1; 10 bases align to TRBD1. V gave up 7 bases and J gave up 4 bases; unmatched junction bases: 9. This CDR3 comprises 15 residues. Per germline, CDR1 LNHDA and CDR2 SQIVND (reference sequence). The CDR3 sequence is CASTPGTGVGTEAFF. The sequenced CDR3 bases are TGTGCCAGTACCCCCGGGACAGGGGTGGGCACTGAA.

Comment on this clone: Read sequence stops 3 residues before the CDR3 end, and the germline J gene provides the missing end. The chain joins TRBV2 to TRBJ2-7; a possible D gene is TRBD2 (6 bases). V was shortened by 8 bases and J by 5 bases, with 16 bases between the two germline ends. The CDR3 runs 13 residues. In germline, CDR1 is SNHLY, CDR2 FYNNEI. The covered CDR3 bases are TGTGCCAGCTTAGCAAGAACTAGCCACGAG. Translated: CASLARTSHE. The full CDR3 protein is CASLARTSHEQYF.

There are a few counts of this clone. The CDR3 extends 3 residues past the end of the read, so its final part is completed from the germline J gene. This sequence joins TRBV7-6 and TRBJ1-4; D perhaps matches TRBD1 (6 bases). The CDR3 consists of 15 residues. CDR1 SGHVS and CDR2 FNYEAQ come from the germline V gene. Deletions cut 2 bases from V and 10 bases from J, with 17 bases between. The CDR3: CASSLNIGQSGKLFF. CDR3 DNA (partial): TGTGCCAGCAGCTTAAATATAGGACAGAGTGGAAAA.

A few counts support this clone. The read terminates 3 residues before the CDR3 end, so the remaining end is supplied by the germline J gene. This same CDR3 is encoded by further DNA sequences in the sample. The chain has TRBV7-9 and TRBJ1-1, with 9 bases fitting TRBD1. The germline V gene has CDR1 SEHNR and CDR2 FQNEAQ (reference sequence). The CDR3 totals 14 residues. V was pared by 2 bases and J by 7 bases, with 5 bases of the junction left unmatched. The CDR3 protein is CASSLNTGGNEAFF. The CDR3 bases that were read are TGTGCCAGCAGCTTAAACACAGGGGGCAATGAA. Full variable domain (remainder filled in from reference TRBV7-9 and TRBJ1-1): DTGVSQNPRHKITKRGQNVTFRCDPISEHNRLYWYRQTLGQGPEFLTYFQNEAQLEKSRLLSDRFSAERPKGSFSTLEIQRTEQGDSAMYLCASSLNTGGNEAFFGQGTRLTVV.

In the case of this clone: The CDR3 extends 3 residues past the end of the read, so its final part is completed from the germline J gene. The rearrangement joins TRBV5-1 to TRBJ1-1; TRBD1 matches 8 bases. V lost 1 base and J lost 4; bases outside the gene matches: 9. CDR1 SGHRS and CDR2 YFSETQ come from the germline V gene. The CDR3 loop spans 16 amino acids. The CDR3 bases that were read are TGCGCCAGCAGCTTGTCCCCGACAGGGGAGGGCACTGAA. Translation: CASSLSPTGEGTE. The whole CDR3 sequence is CASSLSPTGEGTEAFF.

There are a few counts of this clone. The read gets to within 3 residues of the CDR3 end, and the germline J gene fills in the rest. V gene TRBV30 combines with J gene TRBJ1-6; TRBD1 matches at 7 bases. The CDR3 totals 15 residues. Germline CDR1 is GTSNPN and CDR2 is SVGIG (reference sequence). V was pared by 1 base and J by 10 bases, with 10 bases of the junction left unmatched. The CDR3 here is CAWSATGTVLSPLHF. The CDR3 bases that were read are TGTGCCTGGAGTGCAACCGGGACAGTATTATCACCC. The whole variable domain, remainder taken from reference TRBV30 and TRBJ1-6, is SQTIHQWPATLVQPVGSPLSLECTVEGTSNPNLYWYRQAAGRGLQLLFYSVGIGQISSEVPQNLSASRPQDRQFILSSKKLLLSDSGFYLCAWSATGTVLSPLHFGNGTRLTVT.

Concerning this clone itself: The CDR3 is cut off 3 residues early in the read; its end comes from the germline J gene. The chain couples TRBV18 to TRBJ2-7; 7 nucleotides match TRBD1. From germline, CDR1 is KGHSH and CDR2 LQKENI. Unmatched junction bases numbered 4, after V lost 2 bases and J lost 3 bases. The CDR3 has 14 residues. This CDR3 reads CASSPVGGSYEQYF. CDR3 DNA, as far as it was read: TGTGCCAGCTCACCAGTAGGGGGCAGCTACGAG.

This clone occurred many times. The read stops 3 residues short of the end of the CDR3; the missing end is completed from the germline J gene. This rearrangement joins TRBV23-1 to TRBJ1-6; no clear D gene. TRBV23-1 is classed as an ORF, of uncertain function. The V and J ends lost 4 bases and 9 bases respectively, with 13 bases between them. The CDR3 is made up of 14 amino acids. CDR3 in amino acids: CASSPGPPTSPLHF. CDR3 DNA, as far as it was read: TGCGCCAGCAGTCCGGGTCCCCCTACTTCACCC.

Concerning this clone: The missing CDR3 end, 3 residues past where the read stops, is filled in from the germline J gene. The chain combines TRBV2 with TRBJ1-2; D remains unclear. Germline V gene lookup returns CDR1 SNHLY and CDR2 FYNNEI. The CDR3 spans 12 residues. V shed 9 bases and J shed 5 bases, with 13 bases lying between them. Incomplete CDR3 DNA: TGTGCCAGTGGCGGCCAAACTTATGGC. Residues: CASGGQTYG. The whole CDR3 protein reads CASGGQTYGYTF.

The CDR3 DNA, read in part, is TGTGCCAGCAGCTTTAGCGGGGGGAGCTCCTACGAG. It translates to CASSFSGGSSYE. Given in full, the CDR3 is CASSFSGGSSYEQYF. The chain recombines TRBV7-9 with TRBJ2-7, with 10 bases fitting TRBD2. The sequenced fragment ends 3 residues before the CDR3 boundary, so the rest is inferred from the germline J gene. V gave up 3 bases and J gave up 0 bases; unmatched junction bases: 2. Germline loops: CDR1 SEHNR, CDR2 FQNEAQ (reference sequence). The CDR3 is made up of 15 amino acids. The full variable domain, completed using reference TRBV7-9 and TRBJ2-7, is DTGVSQNPRHKITKRGQNVTFRCDPISEHNRLYWYRQTLGQGPEFLTYFQNEAQLEKSRLLSDRFSAERPKGSFSTLEIQRTEQGDSAMYLCASSFSGGSSYEQYFGPGTRLTVT.